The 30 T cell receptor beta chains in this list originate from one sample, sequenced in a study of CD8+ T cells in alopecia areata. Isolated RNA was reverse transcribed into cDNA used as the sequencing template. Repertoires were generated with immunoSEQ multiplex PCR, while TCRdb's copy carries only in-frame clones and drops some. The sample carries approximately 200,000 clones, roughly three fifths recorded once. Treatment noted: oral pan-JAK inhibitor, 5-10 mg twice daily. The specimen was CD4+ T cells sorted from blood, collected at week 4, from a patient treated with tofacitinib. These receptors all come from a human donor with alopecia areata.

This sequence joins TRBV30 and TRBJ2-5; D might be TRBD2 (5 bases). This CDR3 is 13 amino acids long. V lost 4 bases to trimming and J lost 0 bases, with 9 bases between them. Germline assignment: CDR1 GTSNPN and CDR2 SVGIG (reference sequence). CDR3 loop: CAWMPGYQETQYF. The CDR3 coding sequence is TGTGCCTGGATGCCGGGGTACCAAGAGACCCAGTACTTC.

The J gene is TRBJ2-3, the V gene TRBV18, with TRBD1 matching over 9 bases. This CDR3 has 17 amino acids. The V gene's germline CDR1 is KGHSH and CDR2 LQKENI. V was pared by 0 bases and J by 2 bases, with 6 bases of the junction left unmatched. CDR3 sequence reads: CASSPPRTGATTDTQYF. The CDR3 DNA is TGTGCCAGCTCACCACCCCGGACAGGGGCGACCACAGATACGCAGTATTTT.

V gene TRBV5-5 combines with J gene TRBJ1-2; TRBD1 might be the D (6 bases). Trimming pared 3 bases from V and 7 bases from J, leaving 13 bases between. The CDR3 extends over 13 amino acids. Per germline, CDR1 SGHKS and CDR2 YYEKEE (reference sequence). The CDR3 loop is CASSSLQGGGYTF. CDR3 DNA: TGTGCCAGCAGCTCCTTACAGGGAGGTGGCTACACCTTC.

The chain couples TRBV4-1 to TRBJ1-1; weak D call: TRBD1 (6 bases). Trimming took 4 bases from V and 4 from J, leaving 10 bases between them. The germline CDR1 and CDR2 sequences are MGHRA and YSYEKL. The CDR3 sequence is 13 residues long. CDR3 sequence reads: CASSLDRITEAFF. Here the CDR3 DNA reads TGCGCCAGCAGCCTGGACAGAATCACTGAAGCTTTCTTT.

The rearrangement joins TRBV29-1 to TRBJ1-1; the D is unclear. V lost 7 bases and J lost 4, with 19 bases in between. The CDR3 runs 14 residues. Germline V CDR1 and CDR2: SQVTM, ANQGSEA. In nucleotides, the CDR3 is TGCAGCGGTTCGGTCGCTACATCCGGCACTGAAGCTTTCTTT. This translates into CSGSVATSGTEAFF.

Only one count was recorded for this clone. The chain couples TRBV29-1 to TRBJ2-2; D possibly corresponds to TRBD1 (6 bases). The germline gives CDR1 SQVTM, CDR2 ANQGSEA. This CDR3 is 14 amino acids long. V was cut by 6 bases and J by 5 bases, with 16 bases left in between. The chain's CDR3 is CSVTTGPRTGELFF. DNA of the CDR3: TGCAGCGTAACAACAGGGCCGCGTACCGGGGAGCTGTTTTTT.

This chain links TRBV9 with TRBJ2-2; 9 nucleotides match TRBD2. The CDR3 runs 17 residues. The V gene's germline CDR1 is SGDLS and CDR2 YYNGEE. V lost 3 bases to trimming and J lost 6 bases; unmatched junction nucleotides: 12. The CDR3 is CASSANLAGHFSGELFF. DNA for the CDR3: TGTGCCAGCAGCGCAAACCTAGCGGGACACTTTTCCGGGGAGCTGTTTTTT.

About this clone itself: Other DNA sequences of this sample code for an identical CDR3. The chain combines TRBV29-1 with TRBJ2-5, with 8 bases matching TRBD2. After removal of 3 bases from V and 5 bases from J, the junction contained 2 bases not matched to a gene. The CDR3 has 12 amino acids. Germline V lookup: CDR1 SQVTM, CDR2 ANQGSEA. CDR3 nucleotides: TGCAGCGTTGACTCGGGAGGGGAGACCCAGTACTTC. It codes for CSVDSGGETQYF.

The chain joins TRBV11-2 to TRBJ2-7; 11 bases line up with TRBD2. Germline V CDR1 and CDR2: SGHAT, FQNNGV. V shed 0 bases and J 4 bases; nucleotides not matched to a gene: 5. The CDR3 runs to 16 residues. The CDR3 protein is CASSLERLAGRYEQYF. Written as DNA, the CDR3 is TGTGCCAGCAGCTTAGAAAGACTAGCGGGACGATACGAGCAGTACTTC.

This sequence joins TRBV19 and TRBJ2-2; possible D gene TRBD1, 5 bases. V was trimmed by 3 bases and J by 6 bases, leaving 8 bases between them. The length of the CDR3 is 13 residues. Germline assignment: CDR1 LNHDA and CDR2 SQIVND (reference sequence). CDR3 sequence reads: CASSIQGSGELFF. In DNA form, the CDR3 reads TGTGCCAGTAGTATTCAGGGCTCCGGGGAGCTGTTTTTT.

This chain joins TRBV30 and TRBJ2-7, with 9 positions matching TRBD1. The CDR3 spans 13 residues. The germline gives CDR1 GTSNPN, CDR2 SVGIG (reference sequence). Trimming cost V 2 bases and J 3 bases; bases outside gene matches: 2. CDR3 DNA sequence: TGTGCCTGGAGTCTGGACAGGGGCTACGAGCAGTACTTC. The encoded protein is CAWSLDRGYEQYF.

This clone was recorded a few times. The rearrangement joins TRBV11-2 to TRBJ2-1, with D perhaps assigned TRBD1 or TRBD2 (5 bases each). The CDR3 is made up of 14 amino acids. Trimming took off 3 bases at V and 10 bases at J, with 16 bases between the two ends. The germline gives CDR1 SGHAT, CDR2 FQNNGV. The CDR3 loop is CASSFGAESGEQFF. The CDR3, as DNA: TGTGCCAGCAGCTTCGGGGCCGAATCGGGAGAGCAGTTCTTC. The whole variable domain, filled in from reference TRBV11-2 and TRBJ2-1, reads EAGVAQSPRYKIIEKRQSVAFWCNPISGHATLYWYQQILGQGPKLLIQFQNNGVVDDSQLPKDRFSAERLKGVDSTLKIQPAKLEDSAVYLCASSFGAESGEQFFGPGTRLTVL.

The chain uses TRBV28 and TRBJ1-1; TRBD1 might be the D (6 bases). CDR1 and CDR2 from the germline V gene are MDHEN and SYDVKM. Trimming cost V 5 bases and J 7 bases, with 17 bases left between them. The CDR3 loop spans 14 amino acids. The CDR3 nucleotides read TGTGCCAGCAGTCAGGCGTGGGGGCCGGGTGAAGCTTTCTTT. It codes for CASSQAWGPGEAFF.

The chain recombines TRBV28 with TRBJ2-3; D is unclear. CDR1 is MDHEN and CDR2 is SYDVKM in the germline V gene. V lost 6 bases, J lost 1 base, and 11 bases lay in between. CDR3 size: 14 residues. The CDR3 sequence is CASSRSKRTDTQYF. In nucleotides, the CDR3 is TGTGCCAGCAGCCGTTCAAAGCGCACAGATACGCAGTATTTT.

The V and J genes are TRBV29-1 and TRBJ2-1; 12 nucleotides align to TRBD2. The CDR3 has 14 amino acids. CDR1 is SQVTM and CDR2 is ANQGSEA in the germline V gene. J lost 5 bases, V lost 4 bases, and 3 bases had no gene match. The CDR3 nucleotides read TGCAGCGTTGCAAGACTAGCGGGAGACAATGAGCAGTTCTTC. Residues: CSVARLAGDNEQFF.

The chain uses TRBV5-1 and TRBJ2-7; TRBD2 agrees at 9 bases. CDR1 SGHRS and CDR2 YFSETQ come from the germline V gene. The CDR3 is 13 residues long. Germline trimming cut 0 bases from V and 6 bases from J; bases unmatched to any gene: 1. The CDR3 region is CASSLALAGEQYF. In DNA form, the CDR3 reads TGCGCCAGCAGCTTGGCACTAGCGGGCGAGCAGTACTTC.

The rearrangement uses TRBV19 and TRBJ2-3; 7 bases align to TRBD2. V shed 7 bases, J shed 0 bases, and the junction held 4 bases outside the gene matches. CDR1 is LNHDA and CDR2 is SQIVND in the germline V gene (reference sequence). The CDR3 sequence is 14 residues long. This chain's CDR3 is CASTSGYSTDTQYF. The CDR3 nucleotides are TGTGCCAGTACTAGCGGCTATAGCACAGATACGCAGTATTTT.

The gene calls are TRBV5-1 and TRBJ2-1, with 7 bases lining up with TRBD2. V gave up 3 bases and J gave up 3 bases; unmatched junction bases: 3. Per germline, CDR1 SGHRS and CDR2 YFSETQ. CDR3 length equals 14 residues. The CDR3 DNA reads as TGCGCCAGCAGCTCGACTAGCAACTACAATGAGCAGTTCTTC. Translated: CASSSTSNYNEQFF.

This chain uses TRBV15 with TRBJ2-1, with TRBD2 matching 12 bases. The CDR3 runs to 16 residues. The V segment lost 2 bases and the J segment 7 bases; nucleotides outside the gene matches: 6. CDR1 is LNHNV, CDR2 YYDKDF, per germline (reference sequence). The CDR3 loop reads CATSRTLAGGPNEQFF. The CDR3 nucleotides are TGTGCCACCAGCAGAACCCTAGCGGGAGGGCCAAATGAGCAGTTCTTC. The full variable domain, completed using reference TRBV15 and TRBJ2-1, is DAMVIQNPRYQVTQFGKPVTLSCSQTLNHNVMYWYQQKSSQAPKLLFHYYDKDFNNEADTPDNFQSRRPNTSFCFLDIRSPGLGDTAMYLCATSRTLAGGPNEQFFGPGTRLTVL.

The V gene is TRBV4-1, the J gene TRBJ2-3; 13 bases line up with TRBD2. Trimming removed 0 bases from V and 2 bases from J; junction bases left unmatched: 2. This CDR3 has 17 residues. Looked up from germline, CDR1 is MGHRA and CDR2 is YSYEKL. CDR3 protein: CASSQEGTSGNTDTQYF. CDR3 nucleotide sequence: TGCGCCAGCAGCCAAGAAGGGACTAGCGGGAACACAGATACGCAGTATTTT.

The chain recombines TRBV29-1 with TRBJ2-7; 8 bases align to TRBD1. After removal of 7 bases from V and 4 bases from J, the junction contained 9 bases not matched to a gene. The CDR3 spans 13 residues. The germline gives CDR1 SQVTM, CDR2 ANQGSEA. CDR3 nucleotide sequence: TGCAGCGCCAGCGGACAGGGACGGTACGAGCAGTACTTC. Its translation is CSASGQGRYEQYF.

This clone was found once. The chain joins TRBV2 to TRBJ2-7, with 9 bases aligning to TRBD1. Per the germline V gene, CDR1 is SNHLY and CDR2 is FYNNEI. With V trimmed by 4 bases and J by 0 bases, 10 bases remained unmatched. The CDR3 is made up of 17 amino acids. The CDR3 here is CASSANKGTGSSYEQYF. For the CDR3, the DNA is TGTGCCAGCAGTGCTAATAAAGGGACAGGGTCCTCCTACGAGCAGTACTTC.

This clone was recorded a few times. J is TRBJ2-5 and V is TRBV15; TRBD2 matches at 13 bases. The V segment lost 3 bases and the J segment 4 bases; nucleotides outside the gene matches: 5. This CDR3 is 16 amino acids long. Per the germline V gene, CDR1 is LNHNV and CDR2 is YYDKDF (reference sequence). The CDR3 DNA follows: TGTGCCACCAGCAGGAGGGGACTAGCGGGACGAGAGACCCAGTACTTC. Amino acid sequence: CATSRRGLAGRETQYF.

The CDR3 DNA is TGTGCCGGGACTAGCGCCGACGATACGCAGTATTTT. It codes for CAGTSADDTQYF. V and J are TRBV30 and TRBJ2-3; 10 bases are a match to TRBD2. With 8 bases clipped from V and 6 bases from J, the junction kept 5 bases outside the gene matches. The length of the CDR3 is 12 residues. Germline values: CDR1 GTSNPN, CDR2 SVGIG (reference sequence).

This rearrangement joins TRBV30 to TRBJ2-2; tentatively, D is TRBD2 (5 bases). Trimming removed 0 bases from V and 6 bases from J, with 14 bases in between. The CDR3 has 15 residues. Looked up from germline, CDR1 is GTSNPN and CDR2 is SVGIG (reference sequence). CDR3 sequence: CAWSVLGRGSGELFF. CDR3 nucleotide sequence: TGTGCCTGGAGTGTACTTGGGAGAGGGTCCGGGGAGCTGTTTTTT.

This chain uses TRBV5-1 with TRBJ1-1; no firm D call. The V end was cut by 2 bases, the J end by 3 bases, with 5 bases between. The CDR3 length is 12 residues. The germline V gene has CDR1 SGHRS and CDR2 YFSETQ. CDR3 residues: CASSFSDTEAFF. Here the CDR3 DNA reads TGCGCCAGCAGCTTTTCGGACACTGAAGCTTTCTTT.

CDR3 in amino acids: CASSAPGLGFQETQYF. CDR3 DNA sequence: TGCGCCAGCAGCGCACCGGGACTAGGGTTCCAGGAGACCCAGTACTTC. The chain combines TRBV5-1 with TRBJ2-5, with TRBD2 matching 8 bases. V was pared by 4 bases and J by 5 bases, with 13 bases of the junction left unmatched. This CDR3 is built from 16 residues. The germline gives CDR1 SGHRS, CDR2 YFSETQ.

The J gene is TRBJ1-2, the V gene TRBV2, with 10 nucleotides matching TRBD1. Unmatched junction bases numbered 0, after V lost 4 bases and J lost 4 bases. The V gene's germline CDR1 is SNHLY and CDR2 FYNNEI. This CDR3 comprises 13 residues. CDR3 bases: TGTGCCAGCAGTGGGACAGGGGGCTATGGCTACACCTTC. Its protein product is CASSGTGGYGYTF.

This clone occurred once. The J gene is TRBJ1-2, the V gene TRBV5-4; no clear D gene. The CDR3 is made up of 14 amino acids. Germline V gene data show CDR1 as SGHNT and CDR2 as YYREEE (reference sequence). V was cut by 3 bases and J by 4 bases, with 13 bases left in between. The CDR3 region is CASSSAGESYGYTF. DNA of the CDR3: TGTGCCAGCAGCTCTGCTGGAGAATCCTATGGCTACACCTTC.

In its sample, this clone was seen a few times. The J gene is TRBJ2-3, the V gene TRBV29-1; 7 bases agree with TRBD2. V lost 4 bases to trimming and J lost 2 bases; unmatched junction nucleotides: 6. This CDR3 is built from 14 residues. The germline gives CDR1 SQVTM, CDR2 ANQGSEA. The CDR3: CSVGAGVVTDTQYF. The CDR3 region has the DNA TGCAGCGTTGGTGCGGGAGTGGTCACAGATACGCAGTATTTT.